A selection of T cell receptor beta chains follows, all from one sample in a study of technical replicates of blood from a handful of donors. The table came from immunoSEQ multiplex PCR; TCRdb's copy has only in-frame clones and leaves some out. Of almost 90,000 clones in the sample, 94% were seen once. The sequenced sample was T cells isolated from PBMCs. Receptors were obtained from a human donor in good health. CDR3s include the opening cysteine and the closing phenylalanine or tryptophan. The D gene is left open where the match is weak. Clone size is stated in some rows and not others, as once, few, many or a class when expanded.

15	TRBD1	TRBV2	TRBJ1-2	-	TGTGCCAACAAAGAGGCCCAGGAGGGGGCTTATGGCTACACCTTC	CANKEAQEGAYGYTF
14	TRBD2	TRBV6-4	TRBJ2-1	-	TGTGCCAGCAGTCCGGGACTAGCTCATAATGAGCAGTTCTTC	CASSPGLAHNEQFF
14	-	TRBV4-2	TRBJ2-5	-	TGTGCCAGCAGCCAAGATTCGGGCCAAGAGACCCAGTACTTC	CASSQDSGQETQYF
14	-	TRBV14	TRBJ1-1	-	TGTGCCAGCAGCCAAGACCCTCTTGACAGGGAAGCTTTCTTT	CASSQDPLDREAFF
15	-	TRBV5-6	TRBJ1-5	-	TGTGCCAGCAGCTTGGGGGGGGGAGGGTCCGCGCCCCAGCATTTT	CASSLGGGGSAPQHF
13	-	TRBV28	TRBJ2-5	-	TGTGCCAGCGCCTACAACAGTCCAGAGACCCAGTACTTC	CASAYNSPETQYF
13	TRBD1	TRBV10-1	TRBJ1-1	-	TGCGCCAGCAGTCAGACAGGGGAAACTGAAGCTTTCTTT	CASSQTGETEAFF
15	-	TRBV14	TRBJ1-1	-	TGTGCCAGCAGCCAAGTTTATGACAGTGTGATTGAAGCTTTCTTT	CASSQVYDSVIEAFF
17	-	TRBV13	TRBJ1-3	-	TGTGCCAGCAGCTTTGGCGGGCCCCTATTCTCTGGAAACACCATATATTTT	CASSFGGPLFSGNTIYF
15	TRBD2	TRBV7-3	TRBJ2-1	-	TGTGCCAGCAGCCCGGTAGCGGGGAAATACAATGAGCAGTTCTTC	CASSPVAGKYNEQFF
14	-	TRBV11-3	TRBJ1-3	-	TGTGCCAGCAGCCGAGCCGTGGGGGAGGACACCATATATTTT	CASSRAVGEDTIYF
17	TRBD1	TRBV11-2	TRBJ1-2	-	TGTGCCAGCAGCTACCGGGACAGGGGGTTGGGGGACTATGGCTACACCTTC	CASSYRDRGLGDYGYTF
18	-	TRBV11-3	TRBJ1-1	-	TGTGCCAGCAGCTTAGGTCCCAACCGTGGGGGCCGCGGCACTGAAGCTTTCTTT	CASSLGPNRGGRGTEAFF
13	-	TRBV11-2	TRBJ1-6	-	TGTGCCAGCAGCCCATTCGCTACTTCACCCCTCCACTTT	CASSPFATSPLHF
15	-	TRBV7-8	TRBJ1-1	-	TGTGCCAGCAGCCCCCGTAGGGGCGAGAACACTGAAGCTTTCTTT	CASSPRRGENTEAFF
15	-	TRBV6-5	TRBJ1-5	-	TGTGCCAGCAGTTTTTCGGACAGACCTAATCAGCCCCAGCATTTT	CASSFSDRPNQPQHF
17	TRBD1	TRBV4-1	TRBJ2-7	-	TGCGCCAGCAGCCAAATCCCCCGGGACAGGGTACCCTACGAGCAGTACTTC	CASSQIPRDRVPYEQYF
15	-	TRBV9	TRBJ1-2	-	TGTGCCAGCAGCCCAGAGGGTGGCAGGAACTATGGCTACACCTTC	CASSPEGGRNYGYTF
14	-	TRBV19	TRBJ1-1	-	TGTGCCAGTAGTACCCACACCCAGAACACTGAAGCTTTCTTT	CASSTHTQNTEAFF
15	-	TRBV19	TRBJ2-7	once	TGTGCCAGTAGTATGGGGGGAAGTGGTACCTACGAGCAGTACTTC	CASSMGGSGTYEQYF
12	-	TRBV28	TRBJ2-7	-	TGTGCCAGCAGTCAGACGGGATACGAGCAGTACTTC	CASSQTGYEQYF
15	TRBD2	TRBV29-1	TRBJ2-7	-	TGCAGCGTGGAATATATCGGGGAGGGCCGGCTCGAGCAGTACTTC	CSVEYIGEGRLEQYF
15	TRBD2	TRBV28	TRBJ2-1	-	TGTGCCAGCAGTGCCGGGAGGGCACCCTACAATGAGCAGTTCTTC	CASSAGRAPYNEQFF
13	TRBD1	TRBV2	TRBJ1-1	-	TGTGCCAGCGGGACAGGGCCGGACACTGAAGCTTTCTTT	CASGTGPDTEAFF
14	TRBD1	TRBV5-1	TRBJ1-1	-	TGCGCCAGCAGCACGACAGGGGACGTCACTGAAGCTTTCTTT	CASSTTGDVTEAFF
12	-	TRBV6-1	TRBJ1-2	-	TGTGCCAGCAGTGTAACAGGGTATGGCTACACCTTC	CASSVTGYGYTF
12	TRBD1	TRBV2	TRBJ2-5	once	TGTGCCACACAGGGGTGGCAAGAGACCCAGTACTTC	CATQGWQETQYF
13	-	TRBV30	TRBJ1-4	few	TGTGCCTGGAGTGGACAGAGTAATGAAAAACTGTTTTTT	CAWSGQSNEKLFF
15	TRBD2	TRBV29-1	TRBJ2-7	-	TGCAGCGTTGGCCGGCGACTAGCGGGAGGGGGTGAGCAGTACTTC	CSVGRRLAGGGEQYF
15	-	TRBV27	TRBJ2-2	few	TGTGCCAGCACAGGGCAGGGACTGAACACCGGGGAGCTGTTTTTT	CASTGQGLNTGELFF
13	-	TRBV5-1	TRBJ2-5	-	TGCGCCAGCAGCTTGGATCCGGGGGAGACCCAGTACTTC	CASSLDPGETQYF
12	TRBD1	TRBV25-1	TRBJ1-2	-	TGTGCCAGCAGTGAATGGGACAGGGGATACACCTTC	CASSEWDRGYTF
15	TRBD2	TRBV6-4	TRBJ2-2	-	TGTGCCAGCAGTGATTCGGGAGGGAACACCGGGGAGCTGTTTTTT	CASSDSGGNTGELFF
15	-	TRBV6-1	TRBJ2-7	-	TGTGCCAGCAGTGGGCGGGGGTCAGGGGTGTACGAGCAGTACTTC	CASSGRGSGVYEQYF
13	-	TRBV19	TRBJ1-3	-	TGTGCCAGTAGTCTTAGCTCTGGAAACACCATATATTTT	CASSLSSGNTIYF
15	-	TRBV13	TRBJ2-1	-	TGTGCCAGCAGCCCAGGTTGGCTACCTTACAATGAGCAGTTCTTC	CASSPGWLPYNEQFF
18	TRBD1	TRBV15	TRBJ2-6	-	TGTGCCACCAACCCGACCGGGACAGGGGGTGCCGGGGCCAACGTCCTGACTTTC	CATNPTGTGGAGANVLTF
16	TRBD2	TRBV5-1	TRBJ2-3	-	TGCGCCAGCAGCTTGGTCGGGACTAGTCGCACAGATACGCAGTATTTT	CASSLVGTSRTDTQYF
15	TRBD2	TRBV6-4	TRBJ2-1	-	TGTGCCAGCAGTGGATCTAGCGGGGGGTACAATGAGCAGTTCTTC	CASSGSSGGYNEQFF
16	TRBD1	TRBV10-3	TRBJ1-1	-	TGTGCCATCAGTGAGTCACAGGGGGGTTCGAACACTGAAGCTTTCTTT	CAISESQGGSNTEAFF
13	TRBD2	TRBV29-1	TRBJ2-2	once	TGCAGCGTGCTAGCGGGATACACCGGGGAGCTGTTTTTT	CSVLAGYTGELFF
17	TRBD1	TRBV6-1	TRBJ1-1	-	TGTGCCAGCAGTGAGGTTGGGACAGGGGGCTGGAACACTGAAGCTTTCTTT	CASSEVGTGGWNTEAFF
18	TRBD1	TRBV30	TRBJ1-6	-	TGTGCCTGGAGTGGGTCGGACAGGGGAAACTCCTATAATTCACCCCTCCACTTT	CAWSGSDRGNSYNSPLHF
13	-	TRBV18	TRBJ1-2	-	TGTGCCAGCTTTACACAGGGAGACTATGGCTACACCTTC	CASFTQGDYGYTF
11	-	TRBV6-5	TRBJ2-1	-	TGTGCCAGCGGCAGGGGACATGAGCAGTTCTTC	CASGRGHEQFF
16	-	TRBV14	TRBJ1-5	-	TGTGCCAGCAGCCTTGACCCGTCAGGGGGCAATCAGCCCCAGCATTTT	CASSLDPSGGNQPQHF
12	-	TRBV6-1	TRBJ2-1	-	TGTGCCAGCAGTGAGGGACTCAATGAGCAGTTCTTC	CASSEGLNEQFF
15	TRBD1	TRBV18	TRBJ1-5	-	TGTGCCAGCTCCCCCAACGACAGGGCAAATCAGCCCCAGCATTTT	CASSPNDRANQPQHF
16	-	TRBV27	TRBJ2-5	-	TGTGCCAGCAGCTCTTTGGTGGGGGCAGGCCAAGAGACCCAGTACTTC	CASSSLVGAGQETQYF
15	TRBD1	TRBV6-6	TRBJ1-4	-	TGTGCCAGCAGAGGGACAGGATCGGTCGGTGAAAAACTGTTTTTT	CASRGTGSVGEKLFF
14	TRBD1	TRBV11-3	TRBJ2-5	once	TGTGCCAGCAGCGCAACAGGGGTGTCAGAGACCCAGTACTTC	CASSATGVSETQYF
12	-	TRBV11-2	TRBJ1-2	-	TGTGCCAGCAGCTTAGACAGAGGCGGCTACACCTTC	CASSLDRGGYTF
14	-	TRBV5-1	TRBJ2-5	-	TGCGCCAGCAGCCCCGCGTCTAGCTACGAGACCCAGTACTTC	CASSPASSYETQYF
14	-	TRBV18	TRBJ1-1	-	TGTGCCAGCTCACCCCGGGAATGGCGAACTGAAGCTTTCTTT	CASSPREWRTEAFF
16	-	TRBV4-2	TRBJ2-5	once	TGTGCCAGCAGCCAAGATCCTTGGTCTCTTACAGGGACCCAGTACTTC	CASSQDPWSLTGTQYF
11	-	TRBV6-5	TRBJ1-1	-	TGTGCCAGCGAAAGGGGCCCTGAAGCTTTCTTT	CASERGPEAFF
12	-	TRBV19	TRBJ2-7	-	TGTGCCAGTAGTCCCAACAGGGACGAGCAGTACTTC	CASSPNRDEQYF